The present T cell receptor (beta chain) was sequenced within a study of T cell repertoires in cytomegalovirus infection. About the study: Evidence of both CMV infection and a matching HLA type came from public TCR beta signatures.

This clonotype was counted ten times or more. The target antigen is unknown. This CDR3 has 15 residues. Per germline, CDR1 SGHTA and CDR2 FQGNSA. The V gene end was trimmed by 2 bases and the J gene end by 5 bases; junction bases not matched to a gene: 3. Findings of the study overall: Frequencies of public TCR beta families were cumulated, and this identified carriers of CMV plus the relevant HLA. There were HLA-C-restricted CMV-specific TCR beta clonotypes dominating the ex vivo response.

From the reads, TCRdb called clonotypes with MiXCR, one entry per CDR3 protein. The sample gives some 150,000 distinct CDR3 sequences, less than 25% of which show up once; 11% is in the top ten. The TCR originated in a human donor in good health (CMV status not recorded). Some clones in this sample may be carry-over from other donors' samples. Input material: PBMCs. The rearrangement joins TRBV7-2 to TRBJ1-6; 7 bases match TRBD1. In DNA form, the CDR3 reads TGTGCCAGCAGCTTAATGCAGGGGGATAATTCACCCCTCCACTTT. Its translation is CASSLMQGDNSPLHF.